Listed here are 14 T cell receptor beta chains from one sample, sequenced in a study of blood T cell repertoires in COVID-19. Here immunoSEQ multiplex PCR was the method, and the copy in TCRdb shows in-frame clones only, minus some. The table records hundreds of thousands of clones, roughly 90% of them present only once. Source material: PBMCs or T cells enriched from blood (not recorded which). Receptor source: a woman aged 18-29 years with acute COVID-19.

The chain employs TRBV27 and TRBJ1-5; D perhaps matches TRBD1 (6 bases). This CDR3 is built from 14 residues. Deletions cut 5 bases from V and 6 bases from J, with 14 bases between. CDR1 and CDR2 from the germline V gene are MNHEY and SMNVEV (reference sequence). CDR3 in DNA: TGTGCCAGCAGTAAAATACAGGGTGGTCAGCCCCAGCATTTT. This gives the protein CASSKIQGGQPQHF.

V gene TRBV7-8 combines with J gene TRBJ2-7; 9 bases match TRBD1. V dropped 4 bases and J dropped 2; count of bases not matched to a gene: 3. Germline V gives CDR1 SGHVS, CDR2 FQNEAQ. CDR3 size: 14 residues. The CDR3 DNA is TGTGCCAGCAGCTACGGGACAGGGCCCTACGAGCAGTACTTC. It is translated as CASSYGTGPYEQYF.

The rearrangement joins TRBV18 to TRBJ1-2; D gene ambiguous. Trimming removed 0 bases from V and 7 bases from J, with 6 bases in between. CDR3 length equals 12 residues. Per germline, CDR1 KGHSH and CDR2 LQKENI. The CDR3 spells CASSPPNPGYTF. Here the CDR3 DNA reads TGTGCCAGCTCACCACCCAATCCTGGCTACACCTTC.

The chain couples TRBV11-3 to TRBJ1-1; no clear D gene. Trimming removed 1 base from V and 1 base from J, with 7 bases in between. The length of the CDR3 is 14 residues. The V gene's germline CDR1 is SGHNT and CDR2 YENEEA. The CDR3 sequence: CASSLGYSNTEAFF. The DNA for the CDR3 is TGTGCCAGCAGCTTAGGGTACTCGAACACTGAAGCTTTCTTT.

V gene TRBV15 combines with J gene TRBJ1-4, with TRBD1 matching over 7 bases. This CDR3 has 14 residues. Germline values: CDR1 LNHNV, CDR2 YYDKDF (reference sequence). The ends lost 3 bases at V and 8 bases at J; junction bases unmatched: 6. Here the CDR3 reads CATSSDRVGEKLFF. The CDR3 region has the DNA TGTGCCACCAGCAGTGACAGGGTCGGGGAAAAACTGTTTTTT.

The CDR3 spells CSVDGGALEYGYTF. The CDR3 DNA sequence: TGCAGCGTTGACGGGGGGGCTCTGGAGTATGGCTACACCTTC. The chain uses TRBV29-1 and TRBJ1-2, with D possibly TRBD1 on 6 matching bases. Trimming removed 3 bases at V and 5 bases at J, with 16 bases between. The CDR3 consists of 14 residues. In germline, CDR1 is SQVTM, CDR2 ANQGSEA.

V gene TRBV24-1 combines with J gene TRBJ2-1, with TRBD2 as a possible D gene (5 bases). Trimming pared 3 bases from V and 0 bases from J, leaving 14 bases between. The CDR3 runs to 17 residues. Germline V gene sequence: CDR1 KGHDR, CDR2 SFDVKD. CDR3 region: CATSDPARGSSYNEQFF. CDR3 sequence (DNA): TGTGCCACCAGTGATCCCGCTCGGGGTAGCTCCTACAATGAGCAGTTCTTC.

CDR3 nucleotide sequence: TGTGCCGCCAACCTTGAGGGCAAGAACACTGAAGCTTTCTTT. Protein sequence: CAANLEGKNTEAFF. This chain links TRBV7-9 with TRBJ1-1, with D unclear. This CDR3 is built from 14 residues. V lost 11 bases and J 1 base, leaving 17 bases between the germline ends. Germline V gene data show CDR1 as SEHNR and CDR2 as FQNEAQ (reference sequence).

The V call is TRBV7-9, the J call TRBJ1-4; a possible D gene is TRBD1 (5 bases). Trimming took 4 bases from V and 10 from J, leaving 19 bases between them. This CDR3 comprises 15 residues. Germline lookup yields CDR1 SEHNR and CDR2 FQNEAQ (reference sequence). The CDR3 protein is CASSYEYQQDVKLFF. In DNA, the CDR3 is TGTGCCAGCAGCTACGAATATCAACAGGACGTAAAACTGTTTTTT.

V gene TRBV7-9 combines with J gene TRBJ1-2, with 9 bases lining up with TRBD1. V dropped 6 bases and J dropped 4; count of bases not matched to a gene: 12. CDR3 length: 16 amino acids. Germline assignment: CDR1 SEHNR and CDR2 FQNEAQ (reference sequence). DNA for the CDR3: TGTGCCAGCAGTTCGACCGGGACAGGGCCCTTCTATGGCTACACCTTC. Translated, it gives CASSSTGTGPFYGYTF.

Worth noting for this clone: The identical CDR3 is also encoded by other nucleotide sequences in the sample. CDR3 residues: CASSLSGRAYNEQFF. The CDR3 coding sequence is TGTGCCAGCAGCCTTAGCGGGAGGGCCTACAATGAGCAGTTCTTC. This chain joins TRBV27 and TRBJ2-1; 11 bases are a match to TRBD2. The CDR3 totals 15 residues. Looked up from germline, CDR1 is MNHEY and CDR2 is SMNVEV (reference sequence). V lost 6 bases and J lost 2; bases outside the gene matches: 3.

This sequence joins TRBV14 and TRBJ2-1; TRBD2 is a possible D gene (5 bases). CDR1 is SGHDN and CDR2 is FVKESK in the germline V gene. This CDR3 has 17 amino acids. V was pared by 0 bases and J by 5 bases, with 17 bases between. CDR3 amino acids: CASSQDGLSGPDNEQFF. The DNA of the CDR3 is TGTGCCAGCAGCCAAGATGGGCTAAGCGGCCCCGACAATGAGCAGTTCTTC.

The CDR3 DNA reads TGTGCCAGCAGCTTAATGGGGGGCACCGGGGAGCTGTTTTTT. Translating gives CASSLMGGTGELFF. This chain joins TRBV13 and TRBJ2-2, with D tentatively TRBD2 (6 bases). Deletions cut 2 bases from V and 4 bases from J, with 8 bases between. The CDR3 loop spans 14 amino acids. CDR1 is PRHDT, CDR2 FYEKMQ, per germline (reference sequence). The whole variable domain, filled in from reference TRBV13 and TRBJ2-2, reads AAGVIQSPRHLIKEKRETATLKCYPIPRHDTVYWYQQGPGQDPQFLISFYEKMQSDKGSIPDRFSAQQFSDYHSELNMSSLELGDSALYFCASSLMGGTGELFFGEGSRLTVL.

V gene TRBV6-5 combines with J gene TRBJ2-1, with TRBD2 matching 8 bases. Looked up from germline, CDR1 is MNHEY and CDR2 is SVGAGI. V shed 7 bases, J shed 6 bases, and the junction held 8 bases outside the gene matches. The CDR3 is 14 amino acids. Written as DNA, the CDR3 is TGTGCCAGCACCCCGGGGGGGGTAGGCAATGAGCAGTTCTTC. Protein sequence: CASTPGGVGNEQFF.